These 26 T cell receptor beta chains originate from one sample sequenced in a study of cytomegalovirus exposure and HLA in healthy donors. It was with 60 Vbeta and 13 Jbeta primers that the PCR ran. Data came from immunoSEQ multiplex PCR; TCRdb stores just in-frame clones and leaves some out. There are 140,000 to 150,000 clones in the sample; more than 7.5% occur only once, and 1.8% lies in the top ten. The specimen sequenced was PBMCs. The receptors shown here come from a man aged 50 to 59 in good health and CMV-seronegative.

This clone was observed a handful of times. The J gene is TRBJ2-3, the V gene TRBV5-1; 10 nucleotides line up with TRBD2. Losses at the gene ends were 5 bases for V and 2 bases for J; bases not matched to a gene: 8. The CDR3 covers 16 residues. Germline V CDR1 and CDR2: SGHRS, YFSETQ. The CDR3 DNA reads TGCGCCAGCAGTCAAACTAGCGGGGCGACCACAGATACGCAGTATTTT. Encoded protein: CASSQTSGATTDTQYF.

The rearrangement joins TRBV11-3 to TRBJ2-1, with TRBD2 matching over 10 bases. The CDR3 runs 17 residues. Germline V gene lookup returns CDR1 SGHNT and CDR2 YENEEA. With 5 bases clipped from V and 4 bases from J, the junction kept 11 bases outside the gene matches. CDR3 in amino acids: CASSQAEGLASYNEQFF. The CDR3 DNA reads TGTGCCAGCAGCCAAGCAGAGGGACTAGCGAGTTACAATGAGCAGTTCTTC.

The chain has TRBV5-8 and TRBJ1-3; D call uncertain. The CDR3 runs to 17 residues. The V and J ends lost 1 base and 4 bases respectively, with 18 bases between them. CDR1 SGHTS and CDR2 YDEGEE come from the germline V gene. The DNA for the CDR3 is TGTGCCAGCAGCTTGCGTACGCGGCCCGGAGGGGGAAACACCATATATTTT. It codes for CASSLRTRPGGGNTIYF.

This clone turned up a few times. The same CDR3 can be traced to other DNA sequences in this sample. As DNA, the CDR3 is TGTGCCAGCAGCGCGGGACTCGGTGGAAACACCATATATTTT. It encodes CASSAGLGGNTIYF. The chain uses TRBV5-4 and TRBJ1-3; D may be TRBD1 (5 bases). Germline CDR1 SGHNT, CDR2 YYREEE (reference sequence). V was shortened by 4 bases and J by 3 bases, with 11 bases between the two germline ends. The CDR3 sequence is 14 residues long.

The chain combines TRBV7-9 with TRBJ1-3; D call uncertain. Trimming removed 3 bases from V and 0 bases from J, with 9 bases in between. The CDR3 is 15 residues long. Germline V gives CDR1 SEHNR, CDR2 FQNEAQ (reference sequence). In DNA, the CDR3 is TGTGCCAGCAGCTTCCGGGGAAGCTCTGGAAACACCATATATTTT. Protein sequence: CASSFRGSSGNTIYF.

CDR3 sequence: CASRTSGSGETQYF. The CDR3 bases are TGTGCCAGCAGAACTAGCGGGAGTGGGGAGACCCAGTACTTC. The rearrangement links TRBV19 to TRBJ2-5; 11 nucleotides align to TRBD2. The CDR3 covers 14 residues. Trimming at V came to 9 bases and at J to 5 bases, leaving 8 bases not matched to a gene. Germline lookup yields CDR1 LNHDA and CDR2 SQIVND (reference sequence).

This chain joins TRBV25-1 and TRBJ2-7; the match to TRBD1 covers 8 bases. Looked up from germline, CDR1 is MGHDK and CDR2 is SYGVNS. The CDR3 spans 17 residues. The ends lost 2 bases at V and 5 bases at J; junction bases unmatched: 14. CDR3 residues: CASSEPAGGHVRNEQYF. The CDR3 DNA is TGTGCCAGCAGTGAACCGGCAGGGGGCCACGTGAGGAACGAGCAGTACTTC.

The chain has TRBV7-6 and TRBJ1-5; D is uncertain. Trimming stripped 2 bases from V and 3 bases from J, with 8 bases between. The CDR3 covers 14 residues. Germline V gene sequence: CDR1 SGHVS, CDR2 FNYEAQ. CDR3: CASSLSGINQPQHF. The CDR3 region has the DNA TGTGCCAGCAGCTTATCCGGGATCAATCAGCCCCAGCATTTT.

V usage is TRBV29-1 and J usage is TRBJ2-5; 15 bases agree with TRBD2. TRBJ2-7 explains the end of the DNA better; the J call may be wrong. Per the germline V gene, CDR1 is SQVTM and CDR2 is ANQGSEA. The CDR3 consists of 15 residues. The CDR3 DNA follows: TGCAGCGTTGCGGGACTAGCGGGAGGAACCTACGAGCAGTACTTC. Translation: CSVAGLAGGTYEQYF.

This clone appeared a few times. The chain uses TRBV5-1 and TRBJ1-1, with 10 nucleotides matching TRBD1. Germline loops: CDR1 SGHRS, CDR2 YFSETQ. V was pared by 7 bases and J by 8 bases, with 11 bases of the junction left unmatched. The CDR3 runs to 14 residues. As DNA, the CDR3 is TGCGCCAGCGGTGGGGGACAGGGGTTCCCCGAAGCTTTCTTT. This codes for CASGGGQGFPEAFF.

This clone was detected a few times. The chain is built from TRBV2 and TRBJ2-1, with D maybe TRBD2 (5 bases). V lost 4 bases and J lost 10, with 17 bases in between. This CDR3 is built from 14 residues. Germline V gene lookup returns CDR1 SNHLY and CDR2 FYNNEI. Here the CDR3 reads CASSGLALVGEQFF. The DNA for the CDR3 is TGTGCCAGCAGTGGGCTAGCTCTCGTTGGGGAGCAGTTCTTC. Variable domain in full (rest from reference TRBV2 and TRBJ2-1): EPEVTQTPSHQVTQMGQEVILRCVPISNHLYFYWYRQILGQKVEFLVSFYNNEISEKSEIFDDQFSVERPDGSNFTLKIRSTKLEDSAMYFCASSGLALVGEQFFGPGTRLTVL.

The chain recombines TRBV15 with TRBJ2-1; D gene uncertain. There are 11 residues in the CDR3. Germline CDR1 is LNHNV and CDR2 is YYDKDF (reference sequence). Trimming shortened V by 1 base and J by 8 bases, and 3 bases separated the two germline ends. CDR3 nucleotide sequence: TGTGCCACCAGCAGAGCTGATGAGCAGTTCTTC. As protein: CATSRADEQFF.

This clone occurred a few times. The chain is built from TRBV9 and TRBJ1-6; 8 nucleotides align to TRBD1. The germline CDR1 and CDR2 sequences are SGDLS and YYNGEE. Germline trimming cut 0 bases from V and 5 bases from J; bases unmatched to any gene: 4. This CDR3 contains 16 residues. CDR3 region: CASSVATGGNNSPLHF. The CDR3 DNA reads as TGTGCCAGCAGCGTAGCAACAGGGGGAAATAATTCACCCCTCCACTTT.

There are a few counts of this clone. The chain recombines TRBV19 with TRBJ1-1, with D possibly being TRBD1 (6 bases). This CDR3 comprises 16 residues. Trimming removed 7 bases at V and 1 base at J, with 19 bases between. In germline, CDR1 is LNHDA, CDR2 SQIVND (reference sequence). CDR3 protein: CASNRGADRSNTEAFF. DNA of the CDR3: TGTGCCAGTAACCGGGGGGCAGACAGGTCGAACACTGAAGCTTTCTTT.

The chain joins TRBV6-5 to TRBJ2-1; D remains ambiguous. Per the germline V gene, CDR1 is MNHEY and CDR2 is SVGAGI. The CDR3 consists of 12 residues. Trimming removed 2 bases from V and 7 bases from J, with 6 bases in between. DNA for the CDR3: TGTGCCAGCAGTTACCCGGGTAATGAGCAGTTCTTC. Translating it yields CASSYPGNEQFF.

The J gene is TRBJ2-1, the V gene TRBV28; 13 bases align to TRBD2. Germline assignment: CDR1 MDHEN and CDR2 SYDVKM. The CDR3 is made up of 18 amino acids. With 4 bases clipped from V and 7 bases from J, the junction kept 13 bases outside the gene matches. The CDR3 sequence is CASSSGLAGARGVNEQFF. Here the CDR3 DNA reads TGTGCCAGCAGTTCCGGACTAGCGGGAGCCCGAGGGGTTAATGAGCAGTTCTTC.

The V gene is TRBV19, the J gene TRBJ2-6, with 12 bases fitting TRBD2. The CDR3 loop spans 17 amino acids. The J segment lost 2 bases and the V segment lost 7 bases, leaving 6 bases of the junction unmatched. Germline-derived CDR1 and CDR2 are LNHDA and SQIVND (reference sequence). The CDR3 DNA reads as TGTGCCAGTACCTCGGGACTAGCGGGTGCTGGGGCCAACGTCCTGACTTTC. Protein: CASTSGLAGAGANVLTF.

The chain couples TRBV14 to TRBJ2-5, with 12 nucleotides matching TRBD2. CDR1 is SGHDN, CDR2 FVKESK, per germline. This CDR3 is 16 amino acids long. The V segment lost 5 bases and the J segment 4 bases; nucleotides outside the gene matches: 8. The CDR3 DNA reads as TGTGCCAGCAGCTATTCAGGACTAGCGGGGAGAGAGACCCAGTACTTC. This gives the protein CASSYSGLAGRETQYF.

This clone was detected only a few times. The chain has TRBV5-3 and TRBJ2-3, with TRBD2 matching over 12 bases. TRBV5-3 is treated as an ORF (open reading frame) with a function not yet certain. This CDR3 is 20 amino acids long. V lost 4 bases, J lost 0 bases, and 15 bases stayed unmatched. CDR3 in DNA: TGTGCCAGAAGCCCCGATCGACTAGCGGGAGAGTCCACTAGCACAGATACGCAGTATTTT. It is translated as CARSPDRLAGESTSTDTQYF.

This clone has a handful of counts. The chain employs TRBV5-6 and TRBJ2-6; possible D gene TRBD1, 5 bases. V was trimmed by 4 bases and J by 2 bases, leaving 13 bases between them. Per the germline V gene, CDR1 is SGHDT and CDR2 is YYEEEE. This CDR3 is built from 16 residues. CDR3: CASSLQGRAGANVLTF. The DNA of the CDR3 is TGTGCCAGCAGCCTCCAGGGTAGAGCTGGGGCCAACGTCCTGACTTTC.

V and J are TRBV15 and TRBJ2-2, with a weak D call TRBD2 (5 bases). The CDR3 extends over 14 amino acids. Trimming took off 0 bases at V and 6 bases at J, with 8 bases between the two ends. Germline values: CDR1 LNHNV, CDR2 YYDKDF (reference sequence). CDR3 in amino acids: CATSRDLGAGELFF. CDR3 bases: TGTGCCACCAGCAGAGATCTCGGGGCCGGGGAGCTGTTTTTT. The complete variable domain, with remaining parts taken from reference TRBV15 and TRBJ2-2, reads DAMVIQNPRYQVTQFGKPVTLSCSQTLNHNVMYWYQQKSSQAPKLLFHYYDKDFNNEADTPDNFQSRRPNTSFCFLDIRSPGLGDTAMYLCATSRDLGAGELFFGEGSRLTVL.

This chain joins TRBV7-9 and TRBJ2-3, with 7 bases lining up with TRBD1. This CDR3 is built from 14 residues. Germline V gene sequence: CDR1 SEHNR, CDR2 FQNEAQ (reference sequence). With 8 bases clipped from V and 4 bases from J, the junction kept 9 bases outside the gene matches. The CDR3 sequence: CASVSTGAADTQYF. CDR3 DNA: TGTGCCAGCGTTTCCACAGGGGCCGCAGATACGCAGTATTTT.

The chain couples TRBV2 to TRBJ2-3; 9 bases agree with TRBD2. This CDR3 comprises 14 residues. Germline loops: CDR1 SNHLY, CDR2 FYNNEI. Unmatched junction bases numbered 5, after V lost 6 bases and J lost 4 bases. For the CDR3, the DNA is TGTGCCAGCAGGGGGGTAGCGGGAGCAGATACGCAGTATTTT. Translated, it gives CASRGVAGADTQYF.

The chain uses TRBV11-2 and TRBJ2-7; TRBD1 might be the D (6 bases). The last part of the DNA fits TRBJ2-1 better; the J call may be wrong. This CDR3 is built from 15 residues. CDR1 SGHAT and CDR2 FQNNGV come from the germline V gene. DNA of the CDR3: TGTGCCAGCAGCCCAGGGGTGGGTAGCTCCTACGAGCAGTTCTTC. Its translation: CASSPGVGSSYEQFF.

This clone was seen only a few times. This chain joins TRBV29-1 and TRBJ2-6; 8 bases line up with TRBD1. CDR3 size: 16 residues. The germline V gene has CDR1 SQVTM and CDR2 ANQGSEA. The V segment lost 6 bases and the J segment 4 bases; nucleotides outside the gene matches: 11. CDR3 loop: CSVPTGVLAGANVLTF. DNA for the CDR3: TGCAGCGTCCCGACAGGGGTCTTGGCCGGGGCCAACGTCCTGACTTTC.

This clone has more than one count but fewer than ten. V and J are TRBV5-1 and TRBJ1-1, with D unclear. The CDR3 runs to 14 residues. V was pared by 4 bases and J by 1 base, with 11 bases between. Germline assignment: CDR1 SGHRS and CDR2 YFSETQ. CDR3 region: CASSPPVGNTEAFF. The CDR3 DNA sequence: TGCGCCAGCAGCCCCCCGGTTGGGAACACTGAAGCTTTCTTT.